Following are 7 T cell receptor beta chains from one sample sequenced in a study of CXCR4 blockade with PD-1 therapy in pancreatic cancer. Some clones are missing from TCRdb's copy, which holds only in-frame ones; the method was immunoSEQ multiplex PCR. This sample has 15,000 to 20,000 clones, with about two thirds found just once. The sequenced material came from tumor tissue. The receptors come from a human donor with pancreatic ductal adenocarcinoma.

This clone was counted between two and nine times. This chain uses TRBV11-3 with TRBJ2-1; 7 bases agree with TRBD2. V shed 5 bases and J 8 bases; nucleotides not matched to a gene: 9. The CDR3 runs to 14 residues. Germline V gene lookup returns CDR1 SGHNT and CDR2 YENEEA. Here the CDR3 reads CASSPGRSSDEQFF. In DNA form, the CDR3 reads TGTGCCAGCAGCCCCGGGAGGAGTTCCGATGAGCAGTTCTTC.

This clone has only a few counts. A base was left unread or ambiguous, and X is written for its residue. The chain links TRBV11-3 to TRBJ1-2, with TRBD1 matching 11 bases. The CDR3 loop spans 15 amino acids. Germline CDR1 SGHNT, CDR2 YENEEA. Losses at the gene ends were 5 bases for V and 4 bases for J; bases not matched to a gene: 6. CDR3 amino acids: CASSXGQGALYGYTF. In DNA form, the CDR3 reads TGTGCCAGCAGCYTCGGACAGGGGGCTCTCTATGGCTACACCTTC.

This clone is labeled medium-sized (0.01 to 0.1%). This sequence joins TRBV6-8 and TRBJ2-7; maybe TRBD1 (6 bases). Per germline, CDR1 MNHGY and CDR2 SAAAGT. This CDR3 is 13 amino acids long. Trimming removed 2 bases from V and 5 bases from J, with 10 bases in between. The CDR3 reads CASSYKGENEQYF. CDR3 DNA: TGTGCCAGCAGTTACAAGGGGGAGAACGAGCAGTACTTC.

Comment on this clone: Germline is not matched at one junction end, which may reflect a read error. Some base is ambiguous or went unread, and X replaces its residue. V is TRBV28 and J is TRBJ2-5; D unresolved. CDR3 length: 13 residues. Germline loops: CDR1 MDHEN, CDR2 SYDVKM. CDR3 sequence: CAXSLLDQETQYF. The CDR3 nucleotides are TGTGCCARCAGTTTGCTAGACCAAGAGACCCAGTACTTC.

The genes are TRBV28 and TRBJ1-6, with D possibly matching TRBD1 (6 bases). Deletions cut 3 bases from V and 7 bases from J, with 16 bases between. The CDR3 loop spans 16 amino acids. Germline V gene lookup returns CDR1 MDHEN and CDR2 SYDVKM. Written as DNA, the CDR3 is TGTGCCAGCAGTTTTGGCAGGGGCGGTCCCAATTCACCCCTCCACTTT. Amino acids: CASSFGRGGPNSPLHF.

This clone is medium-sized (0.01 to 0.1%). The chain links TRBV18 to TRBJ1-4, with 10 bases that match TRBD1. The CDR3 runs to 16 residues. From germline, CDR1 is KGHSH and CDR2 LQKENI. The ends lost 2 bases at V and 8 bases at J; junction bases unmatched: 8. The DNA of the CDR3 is TGTGCCAGCTCACCAACTCCCGGGACAGGGGAGGAAAAACTGTTTTTT. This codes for CASSPTPGTGEEKLFF.

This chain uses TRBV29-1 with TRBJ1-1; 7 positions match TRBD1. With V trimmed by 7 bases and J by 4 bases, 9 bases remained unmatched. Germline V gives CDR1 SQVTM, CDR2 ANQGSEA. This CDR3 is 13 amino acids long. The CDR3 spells CSARGWSSTEAFF. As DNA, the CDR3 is TGCAGCGCCAGGGGGTGGTCGAGCACTGAAGCTTTCTTT.